A selection of T cell receptor beta chains follows, all from one sample in a study of T cell responses to AZD1222 COVID-19 vaccine. The table came from immunoSEQ multiplex PCR; TCRdb's copy has only in-frame clones and leaves some out. Of roughly 120,000 clones listed, 70% to 90% were seen once; the top ten hold 7.5% to 9.5%. The sample was peripheral blood, taken on day 0 of AZD1222 vaccination. The receptors here all came from an adult in good health. Both conserved end residues are part of each CDR3. The D gene is left open where the match is weak. Some rows mark clone size as missing; the rest say once, few, many or name a class of expanded clone.

d_call,clone_size,j_call,v_call,cdr3_aa,cdr3_nt
TRBD1,.,TRBJ1-1,TRBV28,CASSPGQGPYGTEAFF,TGTGCCAGCAGCCCGGGACAGGGCCCTTATGGAACTGAAGCTTTCTTT
.,once,TRBJ2-3,TRBV7-3,CASSEGSGSTDTQYF,TGTGCCAGCAGCGAGGGGTCGGGAAGCACAGATACGCAGTATTTT
.,.,TRBJ2-5,TRBV11-2,CASSPLLGGTQYF,TGTGCCAGCAGCCCACTACTTGGGGGGACCCAGTACTTC
.,.,TRBJ1-4,TRBV18,CASSEKATNEKLFF,TGTGCCAGCTCCGAAAAAGCAACTAATGAAAAACTGTTTTTT
TRBD1,.,TRBJ1-4,TRBV2,CASSELQGLTGEKLFF,TGTGCCAGCAGTGAACTACAGGGGCTGACGGGTGAAAAACTGTTTTTT
TRBD2,.,TRBJ2-7,TRBV4-2,CASSQGGERGYEQYF,TGTGCCAGCAGCCAGGGGGGGGAGAGGGGCTACGAGCAGTACTTC
.,.,TRBJ2-1,TRBV18,CASSPASQQFF,TGTGCCAGCTCACCAGCTAGTCAGCAGTTCTTC
.,.,TRBJ1-6,TRBV2,CASTRGNSPLHF,TGTGCCAGCACAAGGGGGAATTCACCCCTCCACTTT
.,.,TRBJ1-2,TRBV12-3/TRBV12-4,CASSFTGIHGYTF,TGTGCCAGCAGTTTTACAGGGATACATGGCTACACCTTC
.,.,TRBJ1-5,TRBV13,CASSFLDQPQHF,TGTGCCAGCAGCTTCCTGGATCAGCCCCAGCATTTT
.,once,TRBJ1-1,TRBV12-5,CASGPHRGGSTEAFF,TGTGCTAGTGGTCCCCACCGGGGAGGATCGACTGAAGCTTTCTTT
.,.,TRBJ1-5,TRBV7-8,CASNRDLGSQPQHF,TGTGCCAGCAACCGGGACTTAGGCTCTCAGCCCCAGCATTTT
TRBD1,.,TRBJ1-2,TRBV5-4,CASSDRSGGYTF,TGTGCCAGCTCGGACAGGTCAGGGGGCTACACCTTC
TRBD2,.,TRBJ2-7,TRBV6-5,CASRGLAGDYEQYF,TGTGCCAGCAGAGGACTAGCGGGGGACTACGAGCAGTACTTC
TRBD1,.,TRBJ1-5,TRBV18,CASSPRGQGISNQPQHF,TGTGCCAGCTCACCCCGCGGACAGGGCATCAGCAATCAGCCCCAGCATTTT
.,.,TRBJ2-7,TRBV28,CASSLPPKLEQYF,TGTGCCAGCAGTTTGCCCCCCAAGTTGGAGCAGTACTTC
TRBD1,.,TRBJ1-6,TRBV5-1,CASSFDRVNSPLHF,TGCGCCAGCAGCTTTGACAGGGTAAATTCACCCCTCCACTTT
TRBD1,.,TRBJ2-2,TRBV27,CASSPTGYGELFF,TGTGCCAGCAGTCCGACAGGGTACGGGGAGCTGTTTTTT